This TCR beta chain was sequenced in a study of blood T cells in healthy people across ages. Next came a second PCR, run for about 7 to 12 cycles, which used a sample-barcoded 5' primer along with a J-beta primer mix. Via MiXCR, TCRdb re-called the 5' RACE reads, giving one row per CDR3 protein. The repertoire includes more than 700,000 distinct CDR3 sequences, about 42% of them detected once, and 15% to 20% sits in the top ten. Looked up from germline, CDR1 is SEHNR and CDR2 is FQNEAQ (reference sequence). This CDR3 is built from 14 residues. V dropped 5 bases and J dropped 5 bases, with 13 bases sitting between them. Roughly 9.2 milliliters was the volume of peripheral blood drawn from each donor.

The material sequenced was blood. This sequence was found in a man aged 80 or over in good health. The J gene is TRBJ2-1, the V gene TRBV7-9; D is uncertain. The CDR3 DNA is TGTGCCAGCAGCCCCAGCCTGAGAGACAATGAGCAGTTCTTC. Encoded protein: CASSPSLRDNEQFF.